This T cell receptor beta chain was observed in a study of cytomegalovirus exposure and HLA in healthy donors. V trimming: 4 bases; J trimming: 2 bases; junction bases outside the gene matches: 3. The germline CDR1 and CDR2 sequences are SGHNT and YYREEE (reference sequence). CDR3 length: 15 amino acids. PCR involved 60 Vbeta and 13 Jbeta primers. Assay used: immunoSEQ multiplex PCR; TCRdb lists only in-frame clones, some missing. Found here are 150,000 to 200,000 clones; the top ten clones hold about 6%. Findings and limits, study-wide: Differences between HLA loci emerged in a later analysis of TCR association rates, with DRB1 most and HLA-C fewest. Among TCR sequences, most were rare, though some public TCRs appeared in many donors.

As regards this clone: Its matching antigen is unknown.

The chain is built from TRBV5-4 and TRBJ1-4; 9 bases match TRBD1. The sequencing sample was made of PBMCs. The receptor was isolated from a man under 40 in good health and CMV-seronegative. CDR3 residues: CASSVGQGTNEKLFF. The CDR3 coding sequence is TGTGCCAGCAGCGTGGGACAGGGTACTAATGAAAAACTGTTTTTT.